The sequence of this T cell receptor (beta chain) was determined in a study of blood T cell repertoires in COVID-19. Looking at the study overall: Specimens from acute and convalescent COVID-19 originated in the United States, Italy and Spain. Sources were T cells, B-cell-depleted T cells, or PBMCs; the material itself was cDNA or gDNA.

The germline V and J ends were trimmed by 4 bases and 0 bases, with 16 bases remaining between them. This CDR3 has 16 amino acids. CDR1 is LGHDT and CDR2 is YNNKEL in the germline V gene (reference sequence). Original processing notes: Amplified reference gene primers provided the basis for estimating nucleated cell counts. TCRdb's copy holds only in-frame clones and misses some; the assay was immunoSEQ multiplex PCR. The DNA was the basis for D and trimming; V, J and clone size are from that table. The sample includes roughly 53,000 clones, approximately 90% of them seen just once. This sequence originates from a man between 40 and 49 years old with active COVID-19. Sequencing was carried out using peripheral blood. The J gene is TRBJ2-7, the V gene TRBV3-1 (or the pseudogene TRBV3-2); a possible D gene is TRBD2 (6 bases). In DNA form, the CDR3 reads TGTGCCAGCAGCCGGGTGGGGGGAACCCGCTCCTACGAGCAGTACTTC. Translating it yields CASSRVGGTRSYEQYF.